This T cell receptor beta chain was retrieved from a study of cytomegalovirus exposure and HLA in healthy donors. Study details: In a later analysis, it was reported that the 120 validation repertoires had been produced on the same platform as the 700 or so repertoires belonging to the first cohort. Study-wide findings and caveats: The classifier reportedly diagnosed cytomegalovirus status with high sensitivity and specificity. Researchers catalogued approximately 170 TCR beta chains as cytomegalovirus-associated.

This clone came up once. Its antigen is undetermined. The CDR3 length is 15 residues. Germline CDR1 is MNHNS and CDR2 is SASEGT. V shed 7 bases and J shed 7 bases, with 19 bases lying between them. Here immunoSEQ multiplex PCR was the method, and the copy in TCRdb shows in-frame clones only, minus some. The table includes about 110,000 clones, 95% detected once. This sequence originates from a young woman in good health and CMV-seronegative. Sequencing used PBMCs. This chain uses TRBV6-1 with TRBJ1-4; maybe TRBD1 (5 bases). The CDR3 sequence: CASTVSGGLGEKLFF. CDR3 nucleotides: TGTGCCAGCACCGTAAGCGGGGGTTTAGGTGAAAAACTGTTTTTT.